Sequencing of this TCR beta chain was carried out in a study of blood T cell repertoires in COVID-19. Study context: COVID-19 samples collected from the United States, Italy and Spain covered acute and convalescent phases. T cells, B-cell-depleted T cells, or PBMCs supplied cDNA or gDNA.

As handled by the study authors: Amplification from reference gene primers served as the basis for estimated nucleated cell counts. The assay was immunoSEQ multiplex PCR, and TCRdb's table has in-frame clones only and misses some. That table supplies the V and J calls and clone size; D and trimming were determined from the DNA. The table has some 150,000 clones, roughly 80% seen once. CDR1 is MNHEY and CDR2 is SVGAGI in the germline V gene. Unmatched junction bases numbered 8, after V lost 9 bases and J lost 4 bases. This CDR3 spans 13 amino acids. This rearrangement joins TRBV6-5 to TRBJ1-2, with TRBD1 matching 7 bases. The receptor was isolated from a human donor with acute or convalescent COVID-19. The donor label of this sample is uncertain. Sequencing used peripheral blood. The CDR3 bases are TGTGCCAGTCCGGGACAGTCAAGCTATGGCTACACCTTC. Protein: CASPGQSSYGYTF.